These 25 T cell receptor beta chains were all obtained from the same sample, sequenced in a study of Graves' ophthalmopathy and Graves' hyperthyroidism. Amplification from RNA transcripts yielded the TCR beta CDR3 regions. HTBI primers primed a first-round RT-PCR, and a second-round multiplex PCR followed. TCRdb itself ran the multiplex PCR reads through MiXCR, one entry per CDR3 protein. The table lists approximately 410,000 distinct CDR3 sequences, 15% of them singletons, with 7% in the top ten. Sequenced: peripheral blood. Receptor source: a young woman with stable Graves' hyperthyroidism.

The table lists this clonotype with many counts. V is TRBV5-1 and J is TRBJ2-7, with a possible D match to TRBD1 (6 bases). Deletions cut 5 bases from V and 0 bases from J, with 15 bases between. This CDR3 spans 15 amino acids. The germline V gene has CDR1 SGHRS and CDR2 YFSETQ. The DNA for the CDR3 is TGCGCCAGCAGAGTTAACCGGGACATCTCCTACGAGCAGTACTTC. It encodes CASRVNRDISYEQYF.

This clonotype has just a few counts. The chain is built from TRBV28 and TRBJ1-2; TRBD1 is a possible D gene (6 bases). The germline V gene encodes CDR1 MDHEN and CDR2 SYDVKM. The CDR3 extends over 16 amino acids. V lost 4 bases and J lost 0, with 15 bases in between. The CDR3 loop is CASSSLGTHTNYGYTF. The CDR3 nucleotides read TGTGCCAGCAGTTCGCTGGGGACACACACTAACTATGGCTACACCTTC.

The sample holds many counts of this clonotype. The chain links TRBV6-1 to TRBJ1-1, with 8 bases fitting TRBD1. With 5 bases clipped from V and 14 bases from J, the junction kept 7 bases outside the gene matches. Germline V gene sequence: CDR1 MNHNS, CDR2 SASEGT. CDR3 length: 11 amino acids. CDR3 DNA: TGTGCCAGCAGTCGGACAGGGACAGCCTTCTTT. This gives the protein CASSRTGTAFF.

This clonotype was found many times. The chain links TRBV19 to TRBJ2-7; 7 bases are a match to TRBD2. V shed 7 bases, J shed 5 bases, and the junction held 11 bases outside the gene matches. The CDR3 sequence is 14 residues long. Germline V lookup: CDR1 LNHDA, CDR2 SQIVND (reference sequence). In nucleotides, the CDR3 is TGTGCCAGTAAACCCCCGGGACTACGGGACGAGCAGTACTTC. Residues: CASKPPGLRDEQYF.

A few counts support this clonotype. The V call is TRBV6-2 or TRBV6-3, the J call TRBJ2-3, with TRBD1 matching 12 bases. Looked up from germline, CDR1 is MNHEY and CDR2 is SVGEGT. The length of the CDR3 is 17 residues. V shed 0 bases and J 5 bases; nucleotides not matched to a gene: 6. As DNA, the CDR3 is TGTGCCAGCAGTTACTCCGGGACAGGGGGCTCCAGAGATACGCAGTATTTT. This sequence encodes CASSYSGTGGSRDTQYF.

This clonotype was found many times. The rearrangement links TRBV11-3 to TRBJ2-7; possibly TRBD1 for D (7 bases). Trimming shortened V by 5 bases and J by 3 bases, and 11 bases separated the two germline ends. Germline V gene data show CDR1 as SGHNT and CDR2 as YENEEA. This CDR3 contains 13 residues. The CDR3 coding sequence is TGTGCCAGCAGCGGGGGGACAGACTACGAGCAGTACTTC. As protein: CASSGGTDYEQYF.

This clonotype was seen ten or more times. The CDR3 sequence: CASRNRNLWSAQPQHF. For the CDR3, the DNA is TGTGCCAGCAGAAATAGGAACCTTTGGTCCGCCCAGCCCCAGCATTTT. The chain carries TRBV6-2 or TRBV6-3 and TRBJ1-5; D is uncertain. The germline V and J ends were trimmed by 6 bases and 7 bases, with 22 bases remaining between them. CDR1 MNHEY and CDR2 SVGEGT come from the germline V gene. The CDR3 is 16 amino acids.

This clonotype occurred many times. The CDR3 loop reads CASSRGVGYTF. The DNA for the CDR3 is TGTGCCAGCAGTCGAGGGGTTGGCTACACCTTC. The gene calls are TRBV28 and TRBJ1-2; the D gene is possibly TRBD1 (5 bases). This CDR3 is 11 amino acids long. Germline values: CDR1 MDHEN, CDR2 SYDVKM. Trimming left V 5 bases short and J 7 bases short, with 8 bases between.

Regarding this clonotype: Because the CDR3 is missing its conserved closing phenylalanine or tryptophan, this is likely a read error. The chain is built from TRBV6-5 and TRBJ1-1; D uncertain. This CDR3 has 16 amino acids. Germline values: CDR1 MNHEY, CDR2 SVGAGI. Trimming left V 0 bases short and J 1 base short, with 12 bases between. The CDR3 region is CASSYSIGQTNTEAFL. In DNA, the CDR3 is TGTGCCAGCAGTTACTCGATAGGGCAGACGAACACTGAAGCTTTCCTT.

This clonotype came up many times. The chain employs TRBV7-2 and TRBJ1-5; D call uncertain. Trimming pared 2 bases from V and 5 bases from J, leaving 13 bases between. The germline V gene has CDR1 SGHTA and CDR2 FQGNSA. CDR3 length: 15 residues. CDR3 nucleotide sequence: TGTGCCAGCAGCTTACACACAGCCTTAGATCAGCCCCAGCATTTT. Encoded protein: CASSLHTALDQPQHF.

This clonotype was counted many times. The DNA for the CDR3 is TGCAGCGGGGTGACCTTTAGGCCCGGGACGAAGAACACTGAAGCTTTCTTT. Translating gives CSGVTFRPGTKNTEAFF. The V and J genes are TRBV29-1 and TRBJ1-1, with D maybe TRBD1 (5 bases). From germline, CDR1 is SQVTM and CDR2 ANQGSEA. Trimming removed 7 bases at V and 1 base at J, with 25 bases between. This CDR3 is built from 17 residues.

The table lists this clonotype with many counts. Since a much larger clone is just one base distant, this may be a read error. The chain couples TRBV6-5 to TRBJ2-2, with D hard to call. With 2 bases removed from V and 6 bases from J, the gap between germline ends came to 4 bases. The V gene's germline CDR1 is MNHEY and CDR2 SVGAGI. This CDR3 spans 12 amino acids. As DNA, the CDR3 is TGTGCCAGCAGTTACAGGGCCGGGGAGCTGTTTTTT. Translation gives CASSYRAGELFF.

The sample holds many counts of this clonotype. The V and J genes are TRBV11-2 and TRBJ1-1, with 7 bases matching TRBD1. The CDR3 consists of 15 residues. Germline lookup yields CDR1 SGHAT and CDR2 FQNNGV. V lost 5 bases to trimming and J lost 5 bases; unmatched junction nucleotides: 11. As DNA, the CDR3 is TGTGCCAGCAGCCGCCAATCAGGGGGTTGGACTGAAGCTTTCTTT. The encoded protein is CASSRQSGGWTEAFF.

This clonotype was seen at least ten times. The chain combines TRBV6-1 with TRBJ1-1; D gene ambiguous. The length of the CDR3 is 11 residues. CDR1 and CDR2 (germline): MNHNS, SASEGT. V lost 9 bases, J lost 7 bases, and 12 bases lay in between. CDR3 bases: TGTGCCAGTTTCCTAGGTGGTGAAGCTTTCTTT. Protein product: CASFLGGEAFF.

This clonotype was seen many times. This chain links TRBV10-3 with TRBJ2-7; D unclear. In germline, CDR1 is ENHRY, CDR2 SYGVKD. V was clipped by 0 bases and J by 6 bases, with 15 bases between them. There are 15 residues in the CDR3. The CDR3 nucleotides are TGTGCCATCAGTGAGTCGGCACTACCCGACCCCGAGCAGTACTTC. It encodes CAISESALPDPEQYF.

Ten or more counts support this clonotype. V gene TRBV19 combines with J gene TRBJ2-7; perhaps TRBD1 as D (6 bases). The germline V gene encodes CDR1 LNHDA and CDR2 SQIVND (reference sequence). The ends were cut back, 3 bases at V and 3 bases at J, with 15 bases in the middle. CDR3 length: 15 residues. The CDR3 sequence: CASSIPRGRGYEQYF. The CDR3 nucleotides are TGTGCCAGTAGTATCCCCAGGGGTCGAGGCTACGAGCAGTACTTC.

This clonotype was seen many times. V and J are TRBV11-3 and TRBJ1-1; no reliable D call. Trimming shortened V by 3 bases and J by 7 bases, and 12 bases separated the two germline ends. This CDR3 spans 13 amino acids. Germline CDR1 reads SGHNT; CDR2 reads YENEEA. The CDR3 nucleotides are TGTGCCAGCAGCTTTTTATTGGTGGGTGAAGCTTTCTTT. Its translation: CASSFLLVGEAFF.

J is TRBJ1-2 and V is TRBV29-1; no definite D call. In germline, CDR1 is SQVTM, CDR2 ANQGSEA. The CDR3 runs 12 residues. Trimming took 0 bases from V and 5 from J, leaving 7 bases between them. The CDR3 is CSVEDPRYGYTF. In nucleotides, the CDR3 is TGCAGCGTTGAAGATCCCAGATATGGCTACACCTTC.

This clonotype was detected a few times. Since no conserved phenylalanine or tryptophan closes the CDR3, a read error is the likely cause. The chain is built from TRBV9 and TRBJ1-1; a possible D gene is TRBD1 (5 bases). CDR3 size: 14 residues. The ends were cut back, 4 bases at V and 3 bases at J, with 13 bases in the middle. In germline, CDR1 is SGDLS, CDR2 YYNGEE. The CDR3 nucleotides are TGTGCCAGCAGCCCATGGGACTGGGACACTGAAGCTTTCTCT. This codes for CASSPWDWDTEAFS.

Concerning this clonotype itself: Just one base apart from a much larger clone, this may be a read error. The chain uses TRBV6-2 or TRBV6-3 and TRBJ2-7; possible D gene TRBD1, 6 bases. The V gene's germline CDR1 is MNHEY and CDR2 SVGEGT. The CDR3 spans 15 residues. The CDR3 DNA reads as TGTGCCAGCAGTTTCCAGGACAGACCTCACTACGAGCAGTGCTTC. Encoded protein: CASSFQDRPHYEQCF.

This clonotype appeared many times. CDR3 DNA sequence: TGCAGCGCCCTGGGTGGGGGGGAAGGAGAGACCCAGTACTTC. Its translation is CSALGGGEGETQYF. V and J are TRBV29-1 and TRBJ2-5; TRBD2 aligns across 7 bases. Trimming cost V 7 bases and J 4 bases; bases outside gene matches: 12. CDR1 and CDR2 (germline): SQVTM, ANQGSEA. The CDR3 spans 14 residues.

The V gene is TRBV19, the J gene TRBJ1-2; D perhaps matches TRBD1 (5 bases). Germline V gene lookup returns CDR1 LNHDA and CDR2 SQIVND (reference sequence). Trimming stripped 7 bases from V and 6 bases from J, with 21 bases between. The CDR3 extends over 15 amino acids. This CDR3 reads CASNFIQGFANGYTF. CDR3 nucleotide sequence: TGTGCCAGTAATTTTATTCAGGGTTTTGCTAATGGCTACACCTTC.

This clonotype has at least ten counts. The rearrangement links TRBV3-1 to TRBJ2-7, with 8 bases aligning to TRBD1. V was clipped by 4 bases and J by 3 bases; unmatched bases: 8. The CDR3 consists of 15 residues. From germline, CDR1 is LGHDT and CDR2 YNNKEL (reference sequence). CDR3 amino acids: CASSRGTGGGYEQYF. CDR3 bases: TGTGCCAGCAGCCGCGGGACAGGCGGTGGCTACGAGCAGTACTTC.

This clonotype was detected many times. The chain has TRBV12-3 or TRBV12-4 and TRBJ1-2; a weak D match, TRBD1 (5 bases). Trimming pared 3 bases from V and 4 bases from J, leaving 18 bases between. The CDR3 contains 16 residues. CDR3 in DNA: TGTGCCAGCAGTTTTGCCCCGGGACGCGGGGTCTATGGCTACACCTTC. Amino acid sequence: CASSFAPGRGVYGYTF.

The chain couples TRBV7-8 to TRBJ2-1; 10 bases align to TRBD2. The ends lost 1 base at V and 8 bases at J; junction bases unmatched: 8. Germline lookup yields CDR1 SGHVS and CDR2 FQNEAQ. The CDR3 loop spans 16 amino acids. The CDR3 DNA is TGTGCCAGCAGCTTAGGAATAGCGGGGGGCAAGGATGAGCAGTTCTTC. Translating it yields CASSLGIAGGKDEQFF.